This entry describes one TCR beta chain. Primers included in the PCR were 60 Vbeta and 13 Jbeta primers. Clones were read by immunoSEQ multiplex PCR, and TCRdb kept only the in-frame ones, dropping some. Its clone listing holds 75,000 to 80,000 clones. The source of the sample is a study of cytomegalovirus exposure and HLA in healthy donors. V was clipped by 3 bases and J by 2 bases; unmatched bases: 8. Germline CDR1 is ENHRY and CDR2 is SYGVKD. CDR3 size: 16 residues. Sequences were obtained from PBMCs. This TCR was sampled from a man aged 18 to 29 in good health and CMV-seropositive. The J gene is TRBJ1-2, the V gene TRBV10-3; 8 bases are a match to TRBD1. CDR3 DNA sequence: TGTGCCATCAGTGACGGGACAGGTTACTTGAACTATGGCTACACCTTC. Translating gives CAISDGTGYLNYGYTF.